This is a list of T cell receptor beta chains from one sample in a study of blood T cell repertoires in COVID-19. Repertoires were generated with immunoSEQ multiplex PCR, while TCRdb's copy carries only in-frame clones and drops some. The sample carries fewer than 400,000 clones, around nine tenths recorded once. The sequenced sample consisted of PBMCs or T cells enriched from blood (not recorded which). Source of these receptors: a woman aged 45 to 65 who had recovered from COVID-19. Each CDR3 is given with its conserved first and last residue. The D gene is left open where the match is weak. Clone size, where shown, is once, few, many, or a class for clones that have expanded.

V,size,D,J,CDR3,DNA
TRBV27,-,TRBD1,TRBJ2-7,CASSPGQGPYEQYF,TGTGCCAGCAGCCCCGGACAGGGCCCCTACGAGCAGTACTTC
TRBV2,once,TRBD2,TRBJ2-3,CASKRGGAPTDTQYF,TGTGCCAGCAAACGGGGAGGGGCCCCCACAGATACGCAGTATTTT
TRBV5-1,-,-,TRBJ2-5,CASSLQGQETQYF,TGCGCCAGCAGCTTACAGGGTCAAGAGACCCAGTACTTC
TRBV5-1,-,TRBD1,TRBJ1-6,CASSSQGAGSPLHF,TGCGCCAGCAGCTCCCAGGGGGCCGGATCACCCCTCCACTTT
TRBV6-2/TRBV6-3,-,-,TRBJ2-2,CASSPSTGPNTGELFF,TGTGCCAGCAGCCCAAGTACAGGGCCGAACACCGGGGAGCTGTTTTTT
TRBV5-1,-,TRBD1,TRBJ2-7,CASSWTGQGPEQYF,TGCGCCAGCAGCTGGACAGGTCAGGGCCCCGAGCAGTACTTC
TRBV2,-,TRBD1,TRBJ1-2,CASSEQGAPGYTF,TGTGCCAGCAGTGAGCAGGGGGCGCCTGGCTACACCTTC
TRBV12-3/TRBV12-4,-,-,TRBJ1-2,CASRKSTNYGYTF,TGTGCCAGCAGAAAGAGTACTAACTATGGCTACACCTTC
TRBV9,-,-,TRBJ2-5,CASSVDIGEGWETQYF,TGTGCCAGCAGCGTAGATATAGGCGAGGGTTGGGAGACCCAGTACTTC
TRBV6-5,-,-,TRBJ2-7,CASRRSGQGSYEQYF,TGTGCCAGCCGCCGAAGTGGCCAGGGCTCCTACGAGCAGTACTTC
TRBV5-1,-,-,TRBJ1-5,CASSLEGVDQPQHF,TGCGCCAGCAGCTTGGAAGGGGTTGATCAGCCCCAGCATTTT
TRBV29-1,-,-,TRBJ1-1,CSVGTQRDGTEAFF,TGCAGCGTCGGAACCCAGCGGGACGGCACTGAAGCTTTCTTT
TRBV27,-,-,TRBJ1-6,CASRNIQGYNSPLHF,TGTGCCAGCAGAAACATACAGGGCTATAATTCACCCCTCCACTTT
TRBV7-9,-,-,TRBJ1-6,CASSRGYGSGGNYNSPLHF,TGTGCCAGCAGCCGAGGATACGGGTCCGGGGGAAATTATAATTCACCCCTCCACTTT